This entry features one TCR beta chain sequence. Tumor tissue was taken before any definitive surgery or chemotherapy was given. This sample stems from a study of high-grade serous ovarian cancer treatment subgroups. Background on the study: Each sample yielded on average roughly 7,500 unique TCR beta rearrangements from around 14,000 reads.

Libraries were prepared by immunoSEQ multiplex PCR; TCRdb keeps only in-frame clonotypes and omits some of them. Seen here are over 6,500 clones, 70% to 80% observed once, and the top ten hold under 6.5%. The length of the CDR3 is 12 residues. V lost 5 bases and J 5 bases, leaving 9 bases between the germline ends. Germline CDR1 SGHVS, CDR2 FQNEAQ. The material sequenced was tumor tissue. This TCR was sampled from a human donor with high-grade serous ovarian cancer. The V gene is TRBV7-8, the J gene TRBJ2-5; D ambiguous. The CDR3 is CASSHPRETQYF. Written as DNA, the CDR3 is TGTGCCAGCAGCCACCCCCGTGAGACCCAGTACTTC.